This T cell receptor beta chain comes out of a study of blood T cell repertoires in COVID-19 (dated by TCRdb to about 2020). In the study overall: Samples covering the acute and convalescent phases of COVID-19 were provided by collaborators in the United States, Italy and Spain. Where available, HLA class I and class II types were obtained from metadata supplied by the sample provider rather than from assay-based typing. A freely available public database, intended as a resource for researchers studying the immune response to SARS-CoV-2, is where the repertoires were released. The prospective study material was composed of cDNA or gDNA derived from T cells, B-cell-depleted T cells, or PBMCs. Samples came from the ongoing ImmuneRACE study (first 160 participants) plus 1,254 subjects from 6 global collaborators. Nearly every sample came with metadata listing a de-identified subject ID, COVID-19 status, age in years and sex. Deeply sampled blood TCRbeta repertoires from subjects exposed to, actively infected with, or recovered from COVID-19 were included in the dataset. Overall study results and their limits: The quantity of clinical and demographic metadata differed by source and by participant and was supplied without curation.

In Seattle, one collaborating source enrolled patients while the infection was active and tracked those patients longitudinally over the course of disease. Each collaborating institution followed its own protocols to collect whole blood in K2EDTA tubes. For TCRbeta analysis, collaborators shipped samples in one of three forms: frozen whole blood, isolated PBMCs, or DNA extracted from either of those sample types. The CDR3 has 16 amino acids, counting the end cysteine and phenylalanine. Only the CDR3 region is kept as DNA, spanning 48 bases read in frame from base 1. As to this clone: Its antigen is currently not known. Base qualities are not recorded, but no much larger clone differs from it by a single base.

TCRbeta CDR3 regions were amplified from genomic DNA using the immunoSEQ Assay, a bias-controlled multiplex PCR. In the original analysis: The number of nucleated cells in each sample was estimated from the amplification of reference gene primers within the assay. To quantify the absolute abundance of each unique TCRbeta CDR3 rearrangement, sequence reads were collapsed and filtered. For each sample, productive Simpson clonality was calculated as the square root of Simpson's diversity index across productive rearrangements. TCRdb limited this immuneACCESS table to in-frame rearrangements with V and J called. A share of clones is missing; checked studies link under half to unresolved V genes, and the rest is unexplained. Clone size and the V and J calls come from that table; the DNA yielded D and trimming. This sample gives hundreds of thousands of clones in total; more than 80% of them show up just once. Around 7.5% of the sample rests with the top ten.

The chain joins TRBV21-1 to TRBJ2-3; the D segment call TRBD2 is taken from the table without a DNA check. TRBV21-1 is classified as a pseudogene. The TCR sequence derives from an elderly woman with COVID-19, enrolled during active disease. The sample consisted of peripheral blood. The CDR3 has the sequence CASSPRGGDSTDTQYF. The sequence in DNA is TGTGCCAGCAGCCCCCGGGGGGGGGATAGCACAGATACGCAGTATTTT.